The 20 T cell receptor beta chains below come from one sample, sequenced in a study of shared clonotypes between healthy human individuals. Profiled with immunoSEQ multiplex PCR; TCRdb holds only in-frame clones, not every one. This table holds around 2,000,000 clones, about 95% found once. It was CD45RO-negative cells, positively selected for CCR7, that made up naive CD8 cells, with terminally differentiated effector memory CD45RA+ cells excluded. Input material: naive CD8+ T cells sorted from blood. Receptors were obtained from a man aged 18-30 years in good health.

The V call is TRBV5-4, the J call TRBJ2-5; TRBD1 matches 8 bases. The J segment lost 5 bases and the V segment lost 4 bases, leaving 4 bases of the junction unmatched. The CDR3 covers 13 residues. Germline CDR1 is SGHNT and CDR2 is YYREEE (reference sequence). The DNA of the CDR3 is TGTGCCAGCAGCACCGACAGGGGTGAGACCCAGTACTTC. Translation gives CASSTDRGETQYF.

The chain has TRBV30 and TRBJ2-7, with 7 bases identical to TRBD2. The V gene end was trimmed by 4 bases and the J gene end by 5 bases; junction bases not matched to a gene: 5. Germline assignment: CDR1 GTSNPN and CDR2 SVGIG (reference sequence). The CDR3 consists of 12 residues. CDR3 protein: CAWNPGRDEQYF. CDR3 in DNA: TGTGCCTGGAACCCAGGGAGGGACGAGCAGTACTTC.

The V call is TRBV6-5, the J call TRBJ2-1, with D perhaps TRBD1 (6 bases). The CDR3 contains 14 residues. The germline V gene encodes CDR1 MNHEY and CDR2 SVGAGI. Trimming removed 7 bases at V and 8 bases at J, with 18 bases between. In DNA form, the CDR3 reads TGTGCCAGCACAGGGGATGATCCTCCATATGAGCAGTTCTTC. The encoded protein is CASTGDDPPYEQFF.

The CDR3 protein is CASSPPSAGRETQYF. The CDR3 DNA is TGTGCCAGCAGCCCCCCTTCAGCGGGGAGGGAGACCCAGTACTTC. The V and J genes are TRBV9 and TRBJ2-5; TRBD2 agrees at 7 bases. Germline CDR1 is SGDLS and CDR2 is YYNGEE. V lost 4 bases to trimming and J lost 5 bases; unmatched junction nucleotides: 11. The CDR3 consists of 15 residues.

V and J are TRBV2 and TRBJ2-5; TRBD2 matches at 7 bases. J was trimmed by 5 bases and V by 4 bases; bases with no gene match: 7. This CDR3 spans 14 amino acids. Germline V gene lookup returns CDR1 SNHLY and CDR2 FYNNEI. CDR3 sequence reads: CASSGAGEWETQYF. CDR3 bases: TGTGCCAGCAGTGGGGCGGGGGAGTGGGAGACCCAGTACTTC.

V usage is TRBV6-4 and J usage is TRBJ2-2; no reliable D call. The V and J ends lost 8 bases and 0 bases respectively, with 7 bases between them. The germline V gene has CDR1 MRHNA and CDR2 SNTAGT. CDR3 length: 13 residues. The DNA of the CDR3 is TGTGCCAGCGCGGTCCCGAACACCGGGGAGCTGTTTTTT. Its protein product is CASAVPNTGELFF.

The rearrangement links TRBV28 to TRBJ2-7; 7 bases match TRBD1. Per the germline V gene, CDR1 is MDHEN and CDR2 is SYDVKM. After removal of 6 bases from V and 3 bases from J, the junction contained 5 bases not matched to a gene. This CDR3 is 13 amino acids long. CDR3 nucleotide sequence: TGTGCCAGCAGACCTTACAGGGGCTACGAGCAGTACTTC. Amino acids: CASRPYRGYEQYF. The full variable domain, rest sourced from reference TRBV28 and TRBJ2-7, is DVKVTQSSRYLVKRTGEKVFLECVQDMDHENMFWYRQDPGLGLRLIYFSYDVKMKEKGDIPEGYSVSREKKERFSLILESASTNQTSMYLCASRPYRGYEQYFGPGTRLTVT.

This chain joins TRBV6-6 and TRBJ1-4; D call uncertain. The germline V and J ends were trimmed by 6 bases and 7 bases, with 6 bases remaining between them. The CDR3 contains 11 residues. CDR1 and CDR2 (germline): MNHNY, SVGAGI (reference sequence). CDR3 DNA: TGTGCCAGCAGCCCTTCTGAAAAACTGTTTTTT. The encoded protein is CASSPSEKLFF.

CDR3 residues: CASSYSTGQLTYEQYF. The CDR3 nucleotides are TGTGCCAGCAGTTACTCGACGGGACAGCTTACCTACGAGCAGTACTTC. This sequence joins TRBV6-5 and TRBJ2-7; TRBD1 agrees at 7 bases. Germline-derived CDR1 and CDR2 are MNHEY and SVGAGI. This CDR3 is 16 amino acids long. The V and J ends lost 0 bases and 2 bases, in that order; junction bases with no gene match: 7.

The chain has TRBV27 and TRBJ2-3; 7 positions match TRBD1. J lost 2 bases, V lost 5 bases, and 7 bases had no gene match. The germline V gene encodes CDR1 MNHEY and CDR2 SMNVEV (reference sequence). The length of the CDR3 is 15 residues. The CDR3 coding sequence is TGTGCCAGCAGTCCTCAGACAGGGATCACAGATACGCAGTATTTT. Its translation: CASSPQTGITDTQYF.

The V call is TRBV15, the J call TRBJ1-4; D not resolved. CDR3 length equals 14 residues. V lost 0 bases to trimming and J lost 7 bases, with 9 bases between them. In germline, CDR1 is LNHNV, CDR2 YYDKDF (reference sequence). For the CDR3, the DNA is TGTGCCACCAGCAGAGATTCTGGCTCTGAAAAACTGTTTTTT. Its translation: CATSRDSGSEKLFF.

The J gene is TRBJ2-7, the V gene TRBV27, with 10 bases that match TRBD2. This CDR3 region has 14 residues. CDR1 and CDR2 (germline): MNHEY, SMNVEV (reference sequence). V lost 6 bases to trimming and J lost 6 bases; unmatched junction nucleotides: 8. The CDR3 sequence is CASRTGTSVGEQYF. For the CDR3, the DNA is TGTGCCAGCAGAACCGGGACTAGCGTGGGCGAGCAGTACTTC.

The chain combines TRBV6-5 with TRBJ1-6, with TRBD1 matching over 7 bases. The ends lost 4 bases at V and 5 bases at J; junction bases unmatched: 5. The germline V gene encodes CDR1 MNHEY and CDR2 SVGAGI. The CDR3 consists of 15 residues. CDR3 region: CASSFQGGNNSPLHF. The CDR3 DNA sequence: TGTGCCAGCAGTTTTCAGGGGGGCAATAATTCACCCCTCCACTTT.

The chain recombines TRBV27 with TRBJ2-7, with 12 bases aligning to TRBD1. From germline, CDR1 is MNHEY and CDR2 SMNVEV (reference sequence). The CDR3 length is 15 residues. Trimming at V came to 4 bases and at J to 5 bases, leaving 6 bases not matched to a gene. The CDR3 nucleotides read TGTGCCAGCAGTTACGAGGGACAGGGGGCCCACGAGCAGTACTTC. Translated: CASSYEGQGAHEQYF.

The sample holds one count of this clone. The V and J genes are TRBV11-2 and TRBJ2-7; perhaps D is TRBD1 or TRBD2 (5 bases each). V shed 7 bases and J shed 0 bases, with 10 bases lying between them. The CDR3 has 13 residues. Germline assignment: CDR1 SGHAT and CDR2 FQNNGV. The CDR3 DNA follows: TGTGCCAGCACTGGGACGGACTCCTACGAGCAGTACTTC. It encodes CASTGTDSYEQYF.

The rearrangement links TRBV7-6 to TRBJ2-1, with a possible D match to TRBD2 (5 bases). Deletions cut 5 bases from V and 5 bases from J, with 10 bases between. The germline gives CDR1 SGHVS, CDR2 FNYEAQ. This CDR3 spans 13 amino acids. CDR3 in amino acids: CASSPGFNNEQFF. Written as DNA, the CDR3 is TGTGCCAGCAGCCCGGGGTTTAACAATGAGCAGTTCTTC.

CDR3 loop: CASSARDSSTDTQYF. For the CDR3, the DNA is TGTGCCAGTAGTGCGAGGGACAGTAGCACAGATACGCAGTATTTT. V and J are TRBV19 and TRBJ2-3; 7 bases match TRBD1. In germline, CDR1 is LNHDA, CDR2 SQIVND (reference sequence). The CDR3 length is 15 residues. Losses at the gene ends were 5 bases for V and 0 bases for J; bases not matched to a gene: 5.

The rearrangement joins TRBV6-6 to TRBJ1-5, with 10 positions matching TRBD1. This CDR3 contains 16 residues. The germline gives CDR1 MNHNY, CDR2 SVGAGI (reference sequence). Trimming removed 5 bases from V and 4 bases from J; junction bases left unmatched: 8. This CDR3 reads CASSTGTGATNQPQHF. The CDR3 DNA sequence: TGTGCCAGCAGTACCGGGACAGGGGCGACGAATCAGCCCCAGCATTTT.

The genes are TRBV11-2 and TRBJ1-2; the D gene is possibly TRBD1 (5 bases). Trimming removed 5 bases at V and 2 bases at J, with 15 bases between. Germline values: CDR1 SGHAT, CDR2 FQNNGV. CDR3 length equals 15 residues. The CDR3 reads CASSSGEGWNYGYTF. The CDR3 bases are TGTGCCAGCAGCAGCGGGGAGGGGTGGAACTATGGCTACACCTTC.

This sequence joins TRBV4-3 and TRBJ2-7, with D unclear. The ends were cut back, 0 bases at V and 7 bases at J, with 16 bases in the middle. Germline CDR1 is LGHNA and CDR2 is YSLEER. The length of the CDR3 is 15 residues. The CDR3 protein is CASSQDKDPLGEQYF. In DNA, the CDR3 is TGCGCCAGCAGCCAAGATAAGGACCCGCTTGGGGAGCAGTACTTC.